These 30 T cell receptor beta chains originate from one sample sequenced in a study of OX40 agonist ivuxolimab in advanced cancers. The table came from immunoSEQ multiplex PCR; TCRdb's copy has only in-frame clones and leaves some out. The repertoire includes just under 75,000 clones, more than 80% of them detected once, and 0.5% to 0.55% sits in the top ten. The sequencing here drew on CD4+ or CD8+ T cells sorted from blood, taken in a trial of the OX40 agonist ivuxolimab. The receptors come from an adult with an advanced solid tumor such as melanoma, head and neck, liver or kidney cancer.

The chain joins TRBV11-1 to TRBJ2-2; a weak D match, TRBD1 (6 bases). Trimming cost V 2 bases and J 0 bases, with 7 bases left between them. Germline V CDR1 and CDR2: SGHAT, FQDESV (reference sequence). The CDR3 runs to 15 residues. The CDR3 bases are TGTGCCAGCAGCTTATGGACAGCGAACACCGGGGAGCTGTTTTTT. This codes for CASSLWTANTGELFF.

The rearrangement links TRBV28 to TRBJ2-3, with TRBD1 matching 9 bases. V lost 7 bases, J lost 4 bases, and 9 bases stayed unmatched. The CDR3 is 15 amino acids. Germline V gene data show CDR1 as MDHEN and CDR2 as SYDVKM. CDR3 nucleotide sequence: TGTGCCAGCACCCTACAGGGGGCATTGTCAGATACGCAGTATTTT. Amino acids: CASTLQGALSDTQYF.

The chain is built from TRBV30 and TRBJ2-1; the match to TRBD1 covers 10 bases. With 0 bases clipped from V and 4 bases from J, the junction kept 3 bases outside the gene matches. In germline, CDR1 is GTSNPN, CDR2 SVGIG (reference sequence). The CDR3 runs 15 residues. CDR3 amino acids: CAWSVRTGGYNEQFF. In DNA, the CDR3 is TGTGCCTGGAGTGTAAGGACAGGGGGTTACAATGAGCAGTTCTTC.

The chain combines TRBV5-6 with TRBJ2-3, with D perhaps TRBD1 (5 bases). Germline V gene sequence: CDR1 SGHDT, CDR2 YYEEEE. Trimming removed 5 bases at V and 10 bases at J, with 32 bases between. The CDR3 spans 18 residues. CDR3: CASSFAAAGRVAVRAQYF. Written as DNA, the CDR3 is TGTGCCAGCAGTTTTGCGGCTGCTGGCAGGGTAGCTGTAAGGGCGCAGTATTTT.

V and J are TRBV7-9 and TRBJ2-7; D gene unclear. The CDR3 is made up of 16 amino acids. Germline values: CDR1 SEHNR, CDR2 FQNEAQ (reference sequence). Deletions cut 4 bases from V and 3 bases from J, with 19 bases between. The CDR3 reads CASSSSQSARIYEQYF. The CDR3 DNA reads TGTGCCAGCAGCTCAAGTCAGTCGGCGAGGATCTACGAGCAGTACTTC.

On this clone: The sample carries other DNA sequences with the same CDR3. This chain joins TRBV7-2 and TRBJ1-1, with 9 bases aligning to TRBD1. This CDR3 spans 14 amino acids. CDR1 is SGHTA, CDR2 FQGNSA, per germline. V shed 4 bases and J 2 bases; nucleotides not matched to a gene: 2. CDR3 nucleotide sequence: TGTGCCAGCAGCTGGGGACAGGGAAACACTGAAGCTTTCTTT. Translated, it gives CASSWGQGNTEAFF.

The CDR3 nucleotides read TGTGCCAGCAGTTTCGACAGCAAAGAGACCCAGTACTTC. Its protein product is CASSFDSKETQYF. The chain has TRBV27 and TRBJ2-5; the D gene is possibly TRBD1 (5 bases). Trimming cost V 3 bases and J 3 bases, with 8 bases left between them. CDR3 length: 13 amino acids. CDR1 and CDR2 from the germline V gene are MNHEY and SMNVEV (reference sequence).

On this clone itself: Within the sample, other DNA sequences also encode this same CDR3. V usage is TRBV6-4 and J usage is TRBJ2-3; a weak D match, TRBD2 (5 bases). Germline V gives CDR1 MRHNA, CDR2 SNTAGT. V shed 0 bases and J shed 1 base, with 5 bases lying between them. CDR3 length: 14 amino acids. The CDR3, as DNA: TGTGCCAGCAGTGACTCCGGGGGCACAGATACGCAGTATTTT. Protein product: CASSDSGGTDTQYF.

The rearrangement links TRBV6-5 to TRBJ2-3; no clear D gene. Per the germline V gene, CDR1 is MNHEY and CDR2 is SVGAGI. Trimming took 7 bases from V and 2 from J, leaving 13 bases between them. The CDR3 totals 14 residues. The CDR3 DNA follows: TGTGCCAGCACTAGAAGCAAATCCACAGATACGCAGTATTTT. Translation: CASTRSKSTDTQYF.

This chain links TRBV5-1 with TRBJ1-3; no clear D gene. Germline CDR1 reads SGHRS; CDR2 reads YFSETQ. Trimming stripped 4 bases from V and 4 bases from J, with 12 bases between. This CDR3 contains 14 residues. CDR3: CASSPGTAGNTIYF. In DNA form, the CDR3 reads TGCGCCAGCAGCCCAGGTACCGCCGGAAACACCATATATTTT.

This clone was detected a few times. The chain is built from TRBV4-2 and TRBJ1-5; a weak D match, TRBD1 (5 bases). Germline CDR1 LGHNA, CDR2 YNFKEQ. The CDR3 is 13 amino acids. V was clipped by 4 bases and J by 4 bases, with 8 bases between them. DNA of the CDR3: TGTGCCAGCAGCCGCGACAGAAATCAGCCCCAGCATTTT. Translated: CASSRDRNQPQHF.

The chain has TRBV7-9 and TRBJ2-1; possibly TRBD1 for D (6 bases). The CDR3 consists of 13 residues. Germline V gene lookup returns CDR1 SEHNR and CDR2 FQNEAQ (reference sequence). Deletions cut 2 bases from V and 9 bases from J, with 11 bases between. CDR3 residues: CASSLRGYGEQFF. The CDR3 DNA reads TGTGCCAGCAGCTTAAGGGGGTACGGTGAGCAGTTCTTC. Filled out from reference TRBV7-9 and TRBJ2-1, the complete variable domain reads DTGVSQNPRHKITKRGQNVTFRCDPISEHNRLYWYRQTLGQGPEFLTYFQNEAQLEKSRLLSDRFSAERPKGSFSTLEIQRTEQGDSAMYLCASSLRGYGEQFFGPGTRLTVL.

The rearrangement links TRBV7-9 to TRBJ1-3; 10 nucleotides line up with TRBD1. Trimming took 5 bases from V and 3 from J; bases not matched to a gene: 7. CDR1 is SEHNR, CDR2 FQNEAQ, per germline (reference sequence). CDR3 size: 16 residues. The CDR3 sequence: CASSPGQGVYGNTIYF. The CDR3 coding sequence is TGTGCCAGCAGCCCTGGACAGGGGGTCTATGGAAACACCATATATTTT.

This chain links TRBV2 with TRBJ2-1; 7 bases agree with TRBD1. The V and J ends lost 5 bases and 13 bases, in that order; junction bases with no gene match: 8. The CDR3 extends over 12 amino acids. Germline V CDR1 and CDR2: SNHLY, FYNNEI. For the CDR3, the DNA is TGTGCCAGCAGTATGTATAGGGGGCGCCAGTTCTTC. Translation gives CASSMYRGRQFF. The full variable domain, with the rest looked up from reference TRBV2 and TRBJ2-1, is EPEVTQTPSHQVTQMGQEVILRCVPISNHLYFYWYRQILGQKVEFLVSFYNNEISEKSEIFDDQFSVERPDGSNFTLKIRSTKLEDSAMYFCASSMYRGRQFFGPGTRLTVL.

This clone was recorded only once. The V gene is TRBV7-3, the J gene TRBJ2-2, with TRBD2 as a possible D gene (5 bases). CDR3 length equals 14 residues. V gave up 5 bases and J gave up 5 bases, with 12 bases separating them. Germline V gene sequence: CDR1 SGHTA, CDR2 FQGTGA. The chain's CDR3 is CASSAYPGTGELFF. CDR3 nucleotides: TGTGCCAGCAGCGCCTATCCGGGGACCGGGGAGCTGTTTTTT.

This sequence joins TRBV19 and TRBJ1-1, with unresolved D. This CDR3 has 15 residues. In germline, CDR1 is LNHDA, CDR2 SQIVND (reference sequence). Trimming left V 0 bases short and J 1 base short, with 9 bases between. CDR3: CASSIDPWGNTEAFF. The CDR3 DNA sequence: TGTGCCAGTAGTATAGACCCTTGGGGGAACACTGAAGCTTTCTTT. The full variable domain, its missing parts supplied by reference TRBV19 and TRBJ1-1, is DGGITQSPKYLFRKEGQNVTLSCEQNLNHDAMYWYRQDPGQGLRLIYYSQIVNDFQKGDIAEGYSVSREKKESFPLTVTSAQKNPTAFYLCASSIDPWGNTEAFFGQGTRLTVV.

The chain employs TRBV23-1 and TRBJ1-2; unclear D gene. TRBV23-1 is identified as an open reading frame with a role that is uncertain. The CDR3 has 15 amino acids. Trimming cost V 0 bases and J 4 bases, with 12 bases left between them. The CDR3 coding sequence is TGCGCCAGCAGTCAATCATCTTTCAAGGGCTATGGCTACACCTTC. It codes for CASSQSSFKGYGYTF.

The chain uses TRBV27 and TRBJ2-7; TRBD2 matches 7 bases. The CDR3 runs to 15 residues. The germline gives CDR1 MNHEY, CDR2 SMNVEV (reference sequence). V trimming: 4 bases; J trimming: 6 bases; junction bases outside the gene matches: 12. This chain's CDR3 is CASSSSGRIPSEQYF. CDR3 nucleotides: TGTGCCAGCAGTTCGTCCGGGAGGATCCCCTCCGAGCAGTACTTC.

The chain uses TRBV27 and TRBJ2-3; 8 bases agree with TRBD1. The CDR3 length is 15 residues. The germline V gene has CDR1 MNHEY and CDR2 SMNVEV (reference sequence). The V and J ends lost 6 bases and 9 bases, in that order; junction bases with no gene match: 14. The CDR3 spells CASRAGTGRAGTQYF. The CDR3 DNA reads as TGTGCCAGCAGGGCCGGGACAGGCCGCGCGGGCACGCAGTATTTT.

The CDR3 loop is CASSEWVSGSATQYF. CDR3 in DNA: TGTGCCAGCAGCGAATGGGTTAGCGGGAGTGCTACGCAGTATTTT. J is TRBJ2-3 and V is TRBV7-2; 9 bases agree with TRBD2. The CDR3 is 15 amino acids. With V trimmed by 5 bases and J by 8 bases, 11 bases remained unmatched. The germline gives CDR1 SGHTA, CDR2 FQGNSA.

The V call is TRBV2, the J call TRBJ2-3; TRBD2 agrees at 12 bases. The CDR3 runs 19 residues. From germline, CDR1 is SNHLY and CDR2 FYNNEI. Germline trimming cut 1 base from V and 4 bases from J; bases unmatched to any gene: 12. For the CDR3, the DNA is TGTGCCAGCAGTGAAGAGCTAGCGGGAGGGCCGAGGGTGGCAGATACGCAGTATTTT. This sequence encodes CASSEELAGGPRVADTQYF.

The chain links TRBV4-2 to TRBJ1-2; TRBD1 might be the D (5 bases). Germline V lookup: CDR1 LGHNA, CDR2 YNFKEQ. V dropped 2 bases and J dropped 4 bases, with 14 bases sitting between them. This CDR3 has 15 residues. The CDR3 DNA reads TGTGCCAGCAGCCAAACTAATGGGGGGGGCTATGGCTACACCTTC. Its protein is CASSQTNGGGYGYTF.

V and J are TRBV7-2 and TRBJ2-7; 7 bases align to TRBD1. The CDR3 has 15 amino acids. After removal of 0 bases from V and 7 bases from J, the junction contained 9 bases not matched to a gene. Germline lookup yields CDR1 SGHTA and CDR2 FQGNSA. The DNA for the CDR3 is TGTGCCAGCAGCTTAGCAGAGGGGGCAATCGGGGAGCAGTACTTC. It codes for CASSLAEGAIGEQYF.

This clone has only one observation. The chain combines TRBV28 with TRBJ2-1; the match to TRBD2 covers 8 bases. The CDR3 runs to 17 residues. V lost 7 bases and J lost 7; bases outside the gene matches: 18. Germline CDR1 is MDHEN and CDR2 is SYDVKM. The CDR3 nucleotides read TGTGCCAGCAAGGGGGTCGGCGGGAGGCCCGGAGGAAATGAGCAGTTCTTC. The encoded protein is CASKGVGGRPGGNEQFF.

The chain links TRBV11-3 to TRBJ2-7; D gene unclear. Trimming cost V 4 bases and J 0 bases, with 7 bases left between them. Germline CDR1 SGHNT, CDR2 YENEEA. This CDR3 is 13 amino acids long. The CDR3 region is CASSSPSSYEQYF. Here the CDR3 DNA reads TGTGCCAGCAGCTCTCCTAGCTCCTACGAGCAGTACTTC.

V usage is TRBV18 and J usage is TRBJ1-2; 8 bases match TRBD1. This CDR3 has 15 amino acids. Germline assignment: CDR1 KGHSH and CDR2 LQKENI. The V segment lost 0 bases and the J segment 5 bases; nucleotides outside the gene matches: 5. In DNA, the CDR3 is TGTGCCAGCTCACCACCGTCGGGACAGGTGTATGGCTACACCTTC. Translating gives CASSPPSGQVYGYTF. Full variable domain (rest looked up from reference TRBV18 and TRBJ1-2): NAGVMQNPRHLVRRRGQEARLRCSPMKGHSHVYWYRQLPEEGLKFMVYLQKENIIDESGMPKERFSAEFPKEGPSILRIQQVVRGDSAAYFCASSPPSGQVYGYTFGSGTRLTVV.

V is TRBV7-8 and J is TRBJ2-1; 7 positions match TRBD2. Germline V gene lookup returns CDR1 SGHVS and CDR2 FQNEAQ. The length of the CDR3 is 14 residues. V gave up 5 bases and J gave up 5 bases; unmatched junction bases: 6. This chain's CDR3 is CASSRGGSDNEQFF. CDR3 nucleotides: TGTGCCAGCAGCCGCGGCGGGAGTGACAATGAGCAGTTCTTC.

The chain uses TRBV18 and TRBJ2-3, with 7 bases lining up with TRBD2. Germline loops: CDR1 KGHSH, CDR2 LQKENI. CDR3 length equals 18 residues. J lost 0 bases, V lost 1 base, and 10 bases had no gene match. In DNA, the CDR3 is TGTGCCAGCTCACCACTGACTCCCTCAGCGGGAAGCACAGATACGCAGTATTTT. Protein product: CASSPLTPSAGSTDTQYF.

This clone was counted only a few times. The chain uses TRBV15 and TRBJ2-3, with no clear D. The germline CDR1 and CDR2 sequences are LNHNV and YYDKDF (reference sequence). The CDR3 runs to 15 residues. V was shortened by 3 bases and J by 5 bases, with 15 bases between the two germline ends. The CDR3 loop reads CATSSHGGVEDTQYF. CDR3 DNA sequence: TGTGCCACCAGCAGCCATGGCGGAGTGGAAGATACGCAGTATTTT.

This clone was detected only once. The chain recombines TRBV19 with TRBJ1-5, with 7 bases that match TRBD1. Losses at the gene ends were 7 bases for V and 0 bases for J; bases not matched to a gene: 9. The germline CDR1 and CDR2 sequences are LNHDA and SQIVND (reference sequence). This CDR3 comprises 16 residues. Here the CDR3 reads CASMNRGQYSNQPQHF. The CDR3, as DNA: TGTGCCAGTATGAATAGGGGACAGTATAGCAATCAGCCCCAGCATTTT.